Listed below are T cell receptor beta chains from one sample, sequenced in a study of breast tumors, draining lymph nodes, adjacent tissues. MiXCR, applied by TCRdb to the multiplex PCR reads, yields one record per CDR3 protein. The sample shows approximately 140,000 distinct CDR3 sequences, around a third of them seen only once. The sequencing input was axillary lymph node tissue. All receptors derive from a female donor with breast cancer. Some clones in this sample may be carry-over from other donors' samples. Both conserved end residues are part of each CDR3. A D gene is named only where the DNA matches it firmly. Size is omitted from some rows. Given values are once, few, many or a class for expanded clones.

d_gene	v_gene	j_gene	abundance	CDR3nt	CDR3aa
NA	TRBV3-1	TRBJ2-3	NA	TGCGCCAGCAGCCAAGTAGATACGCAGTGTTTT	CASSQVDTQCF
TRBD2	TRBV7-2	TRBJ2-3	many	TGTGCCAGCAGCTTACGGTCTAGCGGGGGGGGGGCAGATACGCAGTATTTT	CASSLRSSGGGADTQYF
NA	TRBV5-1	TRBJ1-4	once	TGCGCCAGCAGTATCGACTCAGAGGCAACCAATGAAAAACTGTTTTTT	CASSIDSEATNEKLFF
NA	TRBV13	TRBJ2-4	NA	TGTGCCAGCAGCTTACGGCGGGGGGAACATGACAGGGAACGACCGGGAAACATTCAGTACTTC	CASSLRRGEHDRERPGNIQYF
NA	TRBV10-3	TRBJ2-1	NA	TGTGCCATCAGACAGGGTAATGAGCAGTTCTTC	CAIRQGNEQFF
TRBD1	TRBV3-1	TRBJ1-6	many	TGTGCCAGCAGCCGCCTGGACAGGGGGGAATTAGGACCCCTCCACTTT	CASSRLDRGELGPLHF
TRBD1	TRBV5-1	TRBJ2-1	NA	TGCGCCAGCAGCTCCGGGACAGGGGGAAACGAGCAGCTCTTC	CASSSGTGGNEQLF
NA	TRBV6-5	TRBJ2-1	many	TGTGCCAGCAGCCTCCCCTGGGGAGAGCAGTTCTTC	CASSLPWGEQFF
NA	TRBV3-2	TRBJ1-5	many	TGTGCCAGCAGCCTGTACAGGGACCGGGGCCAGCATTTT	CASSLYRDRGQHF
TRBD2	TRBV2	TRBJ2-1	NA	TGTGCCAGCAGTGAAAGAGCGGGGGGAACTTACAATGAGCAGTTCTTC	CASSERAGGTYNEQFF
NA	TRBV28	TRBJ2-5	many	TGTGCCAGCAGCAGACTCGGGGAGACCCAGTACTTC	CASSRLGETQYF
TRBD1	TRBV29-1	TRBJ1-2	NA	TGCAGCTTAGCGTGGGGGACAGGGTCTGGCTACACCTTC	CSLAWGTGSGYTF
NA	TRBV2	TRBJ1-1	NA	TGTGCCAGCAGTGAACAGATCAACACTGAAGCTTTCTTT	CASSEQINTEAFF
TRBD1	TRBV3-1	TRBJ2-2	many	TGTGCCAGCAGAGAGACAGGGGGCGGTTACACCGGGGAGCTGTTTTTT	CASRETGGGYTGELFF
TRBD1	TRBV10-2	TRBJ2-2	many	TGCGCCAGCAGTGAGTTACGCGACAGGGGGATCGGGGAGCTGTTTTTT	CASSELRDRGIGELFF
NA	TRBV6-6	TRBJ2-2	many	TGTGCCAGCAGTTATCGTACAGGAAACACCGGGGAGCTGTTTTTT	CASSYRTGNTGELFF
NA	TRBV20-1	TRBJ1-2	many	TGCAGTGCTAGAAGTAAGGGGTCGTATGGCTACACCTTC	CSARSKGSYGYTF
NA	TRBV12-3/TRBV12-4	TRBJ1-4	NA	TGTGCCAGCAGTTTGGAGACGGGTACCTCTGGAAAACTGTTTTTT	CASSLETGTSGKLFF
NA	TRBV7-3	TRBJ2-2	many	TGTGCCAGCAGCTTAACGACGGTCGTAGGGGTGATGACCGGGGAGCTGTTTTTT	CASSLTTVVGVMTGELFF
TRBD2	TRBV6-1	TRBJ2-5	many	TGTGCCAGCAGAGACGGGCCGGGAGGGACCCAGTACTTC	CASRDGPGGTQYF
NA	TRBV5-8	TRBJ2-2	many	TGTGCCAGCAGCTTGGAAGGGGGCACCGGGGAGCTGTTTTTT	CASSLEGGTGELFF
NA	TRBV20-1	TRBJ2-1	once	TGCAGTGCCGGTCAGCGGCGTAACAATGAGCAGTTCTTC	CSAGQRRNNEQFF
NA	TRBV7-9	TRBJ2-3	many	TGTGCCAGCATCCTTCACGCGGCGGGACGGATCACAGATACGCAGTATTTT	CASILHAAGRITDTQYF
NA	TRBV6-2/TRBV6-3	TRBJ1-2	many	TGTGCCAGCAGTTACTCGACCGGGGCGTATGGCTACACCTTC	CASSYSTGAYGYTF
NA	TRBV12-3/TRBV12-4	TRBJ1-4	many	TGTGCCAGCAGTCCAGGGACGGCAACTAATGAAAAACTGTTTTTT	CASSPGTATNEKLFF
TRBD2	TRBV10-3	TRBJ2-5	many	TGTGCCATCAGTGACGCGGGGGGAGAGACCCAGTACTTC	CAISDAGGETQYF
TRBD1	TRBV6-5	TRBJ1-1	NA	TGTGCCAGCAGAGACGGGACAGGGATCGCTGAAGCTTTCTTT	CASRDGTGIAEAFF
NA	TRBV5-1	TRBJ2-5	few	TGCGCCAGCAGCTTGGCCGATAGGCAAGGCGGGACCCAGTACTTC	CASSLADRQGGTQYF
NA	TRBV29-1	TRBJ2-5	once	TGCAGCGTTGATGAGGGGGGCAATCAGCCCCAGTACTTC	CSVDEGGNQPQYF
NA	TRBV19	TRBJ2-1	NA	TGTGCCAGTAGTATACGACAGGACTCGAACACCGGGGGCATTAAGGATGAGCAGTTCTTC	CASSIRQDSNTGGIKDEQFF
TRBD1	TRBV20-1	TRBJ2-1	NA	TGCAGTGCTAGGGGACAGGCGCCCTCCTCCAATGAGCAGTTCTTC	CSARGQAPSSNEQFF
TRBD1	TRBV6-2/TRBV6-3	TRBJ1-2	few	TGTGCCAGCAGTCACTCCGGGGACAGGGGATCCGGCTACACCTTC	CASSHSGDRGSGYTF
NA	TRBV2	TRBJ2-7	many	TGTGCCAGCAGTGGGATAGCCTACTACGAGCAGTACTTC	CASSGIAYYEQYF
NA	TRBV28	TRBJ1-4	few	TGTGCCAGCAGTTTTCCGCAGCTCCTTAGGACTAATGAAAAACTGTTTTTT	CASSFPQLLRTNEKLFF
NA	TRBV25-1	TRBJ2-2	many	TGTGCCAGCAGTCCGCAGTCGACAGCCGGGAACACCGGGGAGCTGTTTTTT	CASSPQSTAGNTGELFF
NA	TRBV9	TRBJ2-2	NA	TGTGCCAGCAGCCCCTACCTGTGGGGGACAGGGGAGCTGTTTTTT	CASSPYLWGTGELFF
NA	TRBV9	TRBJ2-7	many	TGTGCCAGCAGCGAGGCCCCTCTGGTCAGCACCTACGAGCAGTACTTC	CASSEAPLVSTYEQYF
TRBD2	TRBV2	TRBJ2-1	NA	TGTGCCAGCAGTGAACTAGCGGGGACTTACAATGAGCAGTTCTTC	CASSELAGTYNEQFF
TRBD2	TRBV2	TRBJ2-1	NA	TGTGCCAGCAGTGAAGAAGCGGGGGGGGGAAATGAGCAGTTCTTC	CASSEEAGGGNEQFF
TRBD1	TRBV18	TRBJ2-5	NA	TGTGCCAGCTCACCACCCCCAGGGGGTATACAAGAGACCCAGTACTTC	CASSPPPGGIQETQYF
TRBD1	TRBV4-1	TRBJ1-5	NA	TGCGCCAGCAGCCGAGAGAGGACAGGCGGGGAGTGGGCTCAGCCCCAGCATTTT	CASSRERTGGEWAQPQHF
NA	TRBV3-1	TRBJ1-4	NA	TGTGCCAGCAGCCTAGGATCCACTAATGAAGGACTGTTTTTT	CASSLGSTNEGLFF
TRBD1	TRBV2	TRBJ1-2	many	TGTGCCAGCAGAACCACTACAGGGGATAATGGCTACACCTTC	CASRTTTGDNGYTF
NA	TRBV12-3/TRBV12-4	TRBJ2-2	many	TGTGCCAGCAGTTGGCAGGGAGTGAACACCGGGGAGCTGTTTTTT	CASSWQGVNTGELFF
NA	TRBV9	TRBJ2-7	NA	TGTGCCAGCAGCGCAGACAATCGGGCCTACAACGAGCCGTACTTC	CASSADNRAYNEPYF
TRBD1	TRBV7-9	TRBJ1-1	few	TGTGCCAGCAGCTTAAGGACAGGCCTTGAAGCTTTCTTT	CASSLRTGLEAFF
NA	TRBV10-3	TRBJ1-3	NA	TGTGCCATCAGTGCAACCGGGACTGGAAACACCATATATTTT	CAISATGTGNTIYF
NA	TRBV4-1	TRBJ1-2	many	TGCGCCAGCAGCCATGGAGGCCGGGCGGTAACTAACTATGGCTACACCTTC	CASSHGGRAVTNYGYTF
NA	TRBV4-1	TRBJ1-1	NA	TGCGCCAGCAGCCAAGGGCGGAGCTCAATCCTAAACACTGAAGCTTTCTTT	CASSQGRSSILNTEAFF
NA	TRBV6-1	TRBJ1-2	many	TGTGCCACCCTAACAGCAGGGGTGATCACCTTC	CATLTAGVITF